This T cell receptor (beta chain) was sequenced during a study of tumor-infiltrating lymphocytes in primary liver carcinoma. Co-extracted RNA and DNA came from roughly 20-30 mg of unsorted bulk tissue. Total RNA amounting to roughly 0.5 ug was the source from which TCR beta cDNA was made with a constant-region primer. Libraries of TCR beta came from three nested multiplex PCR rounds with slightly modified ARM-PCR. TCRdb redid the calling of the multiplex PCR reads with MiXCR, one entry per CDR3 protein. The sample carries 90,000 to 140,000 distinct CDR3 sequences, about four fifths recorded once. Material: liver tumor tissue from sampling region 3. Subset defined: tumor region T3, left-lateral pole. The source of this sequence is a man aged 40-49 years with primary liver carcinoma and hepatitis B virus infection.

The CDR3 nucleotides read TGCGCCAGCAGCTTGGGTCGAGACTCCCATTCCATAGATACGCAGTATTTT. This gives the protein CASSLGRDSHSIDTQYF. This chain connects TRBV5-1 to TRBJ2-3; D is uncertain. V was pared by 0 bases and J by 5 bases, with 19 bases between. This CDR3 has 17 amino acids. Germline CDR1 is SGHRS and CDR2 is YFSETQ.